The T cell receptor (beta chain) described here comes from a study of blood T cell repertoires in COVID-19. With 1 base removed from V and 5 bases from J, the gap between germline ends came to 11 bases. In germline, CDR1 is MNHNS, CDR2 SASEGT. The CDR3 spans 14 residues. In the original workflow: Reference gene primer amplification gave estimated nucleated cell counts. Repertoires were generated with immunoSEQ multiplex PCR, while TCRdb's copy carries only in-frame clones and drops some. From that table come the V and J calls and clone size; the DNA was used to work out D and trimming. The table includes around 300,000 clones, 80% to 90% detected once. Assignment of participants to cohorts was predicated upon participant-reported clinical history.

The sample comprised PBMCs or T cells enriched from blood (not recorded which). V and J are TRBV6-1 and TRBJ1-2; possibly TRBD1 for D (5 bases). The TCR originated in a woman aged 18-30 years who had recovered from COVID-19. Written as DNA, the CDR3 is TGTGCCAGCAGTGAAGTTGTGACAGCTTATGGCTACACCTTC. Translation: CASSEVVTAYGYTF.